This T cell receptor (beta chain) derives from a study of cytomegalovirus exposure and HLA in healthy donors. From germline, CDR1 is MNHEY and CDR2 SVGAGI. V was shortened by 6 bases and J by 2 bases, with 10 bases between the two germline ends. The CDR3 has 13 amino acids. PCR involved 60 Vbeta and 13 Jbeta primers. Profiled with immunoSEQ multiplex PCR; TCRdb holds only in-frame clones, not every one. The table records 100,000 or so clones, about 67% of them present only once. This TCR was sampled from a man aged 30 to 45 in good health and CMV-seronegative. The chain joins TRBV6-5 to TRBJ1-2; TRBD1 is a possible D gene (6 bases). Sequencing was carried out using PBMCs. The CDR3 sequence is CASRQGSNYGYTF. The CDR3 DNA follows: TGTGCCAGCAGGCAGGGGTCCAACTATGGCTACACCTTC.